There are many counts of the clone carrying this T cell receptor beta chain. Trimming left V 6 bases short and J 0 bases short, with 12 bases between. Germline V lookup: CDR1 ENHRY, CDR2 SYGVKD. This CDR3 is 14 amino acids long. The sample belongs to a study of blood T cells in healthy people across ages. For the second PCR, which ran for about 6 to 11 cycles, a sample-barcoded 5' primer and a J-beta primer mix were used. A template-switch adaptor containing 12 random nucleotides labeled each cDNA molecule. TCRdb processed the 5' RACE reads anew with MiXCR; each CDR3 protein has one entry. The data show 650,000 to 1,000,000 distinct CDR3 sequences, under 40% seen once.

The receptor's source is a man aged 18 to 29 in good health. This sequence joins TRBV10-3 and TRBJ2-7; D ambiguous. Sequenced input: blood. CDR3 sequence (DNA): TGTGCCATCAGCCTCCCCTCTAGCTCCTACGAGCAGTACTTC. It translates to CAISLPSSSYEQYF.